Following are 15 T cell receptor beta chains from one sample sequenced in a study of Ad26.COV2.S vaccination and SARS-CoV-2 variants. This sample's treatment: roughly 20 received Ad26.COV2.S at low or high dose, single or two shots; 5 received placebo; per-sample allocation not given. Each sample was drawn 63 days after the first injection (of vaccine or placebo). Some clones are missing from TCRdb's copy, which holds only in-frame ones; the method was immunoSEQ multiplex PCR. The repertoire holds 410,000 or so clones, about 92% seen once, with more than 1.5% in the top ten. The material sequenced was peripheral blood, taken in a trial of Ad26.COV2.S vaccine versus placebo. Receptors originate from a person aged 18 to 65 who received the Ad26.COV2.S COVID-19 vaccine or a placebo.

The chain links TRBV27 to TRBJ2-7; 8 bases line up with TRBD1. The CDR3 has 15 residues. Germline V CDR1 and CDR2: MNHEY, SMNVEV (reference sequence). Germline trimming cut 6 bases from V and 4 bases from J; bases unmatched to any gene: 11. The DNA of the CDR3 is TGTGCCAGCAGCCTAGGGGCAGGGGGCCTATACGAGCAGTACTTC. Translated: CASSLGAGGLYEQYF.

Concerning this clone itself: The sample contains more than one DNA sequence encoding this CDR3. The chain uses TRBV2 and TRBJ1-5; D not resolved. This CDR3 comprises 14 residues. Between the trimmed V and J ends, which lost 3 bases and 0 bases, there was a span of 6 bases. Germline loops: CDR1 SNHLY, CDR2 FYNNEI. CDR3 protein: CASSDRNSNQPQHF. For the CDR3, the DNA is TGTGCCAGCAGTGACAGAAATAGCAATCAGCCCCAGCATTTT.

This chain uses TRBV7-8 with TRBJ1-1; D is uncertain. This CDR3 is 15 amino acids long. V was shortened by 1 base and J by 5 bases, with 14 bases between the two germline ends. Germline CDR1 reads SGHVS; CDR2 reads FQNEAQ. CDR3 bases: TGTGCCAGCAGCTTAGTTGAGATAAGGTGGACTGAAGCTTTCTTT. Translating gives CASSLVEIRWTEAFF.

This rearrangement joins TRBV10-2 to TRBJ1-2; 11 bases are shared with TRBD1. Germline CDR1 is WSHSY and CDR2 is SAAADI. CDR3 length: 16 residues. J was trimmed by 5 bases and V by 4 bases; bases with no gene match: 9. The CDR3 DNA reads TGCGCCAGCAGTGTATGGACAGGGGGCAGGGGTTATGGCTACACCTTC. Translated: CASSVWTGGRGYGYTF.

The chain employs TRBV6-5 and TRBJ2-5; 8 bases align to TRBD1. Unmatched junction bases numbered 10, after V lost 8 bases and J lost 5 bases. The germline gives CDR1 MNHEY, CDR2 SVGAGI. There are 14 residues in the CDR3. CDR3 sequence: CASGPTGDEETQYF. The CDR3 DNA follows: TGTGCCAGCGGCCCGACAGGGGATGAGGAGACCCAGTACTTC.

The genes are TRBV6-2 or TRBV6-3 and TRBJ1-5; D unresolved. The CDR3 spans 16 residues. Trimming took 0 bases from V and 0 from J, leaving 9 bases between them. Germline loops: CDR1 MNHEY, CDR2 SVGEGT. This chain's CDR3 is CASSYSIGASNQPQHF. The CDR3 region has the DNA TGTGCCAGCAGTTACTCGATTGGTGCTAGCAATCAGCCCCAGCATTTT.

J is TRBJ2-3 and V is TRBV7-2, with 10 nucleotides matching TRBD2. The CDR3 runs 19 residues. Trimming at V came to 6 bases and at J to 1 base, leaving 16 bases not matched to a gene. Germline values: CDR1 SGHTA, CDR2 FQGNSA. Written as DNA, the CDR3 is TGTGCCAGCAGTGCCCCCGTAGCGGGGGGCGCCACACGCACAGATACGCAGTATTTT. Protein sequence: CASSAPVAGGATRTDTQYF.

V is TRBV4-1 and J is TRBJ2-7, with TRBD1 as a possible D gene (6 bases). The CDR3 runs to 13 residues. Germline CDR1 reads MGHRA; CDR2 reads YSYEKL. The germline V and J ends were trimmed by 2 bases and 5 bases, with 10 bases remaining between them. The CDR3 DNA reads TGCGCCAGCAGCCAATCCAGGGGAAACGAGCAGTACTTC. Amino acids: CASSQSRGNEQYF.

This sequence joins TRBV5-1 and TRBJ2-1; 11 nucleotides align to TRBD2. The CDR3 contains 19 residues. The V and J ends lost 4 bases and 7 bases, in that order; junction bases with no gene match: 19. Per the germline V gene, CDR1 is SGHRS and CDR2 is YFSETQ. This CDR3 is CASSSPGLAEPPYNNEQFF. Written as DNA, the CDR3 is TGCGCCAGCAGCAGTCCGGGACTAGCGGAACCCCCCTATAATAATGAGCAGTTCTTC.

This clone has just a few counts. This sequence joins TRBV6-5 and TRBJ1-6; 7 positions match TRBD1. Germline CDR1 reads MNHEY; CDR2 reads SVGAGI. The V gene end was trimmed by 8 bases and the J gene end by 4 bases; junction bases not matched to a gene: 2. This CDR3 region has 13 residues. The CDR3 loop is CASDRDYNSPLHF. The CDR3 DNA sequence: TGTGCCAGCGACAGGGATTATAATTCACCCCTCCACTTT.

The chain recombines TRBV18 with TRBJ2-3, with 8 bases identical to TRBD1. The CDR3 has 15 amino acids. Germline V gene data show CDR1 as KGHSH and CDR2 as LQKENI. J gave up 4 bases and V 4 bases, and 7 bases lay outside the gene matches. CDR3 bases: TGTGCCAGCTCACAGGACAGGGTCAAGGCAGATACGCAGTATTTT. Its translation: CASSQDRVKADTQYF.

V is TRBV7-9 and J is TRBJ1-2, with a possible D match to TRBD1 (5 bases). Between the trimmed V and J ends, which lost 5 bases and 7 bases, there was a span of 14 bases. The CDR3 runs 13 residues. Germline V CDR1 and CDR2: SEHNR, FQNEAQ (reference sequence). The CDR3: CASSPRDLGGYTF. Written as DNA, the CDR3 is TGTGCCAGCAGCCCCCGGGACCTCGGTGGCTACACCTTC.

This sequence joins TRBV9 and TRBJ2-3, with 8 bases lining up with TRBD2. Germline V gene lookup returns CDR1 SGDLS and CDR2 YYNGEE. J gave up 1 base and V 0 bases, and 10 bases lay outside the gene matches. The CDR3 contains 18 residues. The chain's CDR3 is CASSVGPIAGSGTDTQYF. CDR3 coding DNA: TGTGCCAGCAGCGTAGGCCCCATAGCGGGGTCTGGCACAGATACGCAGTATTTT.

J is TRBJ2-1 and V is TRBV3-1 (or the pseudogene TRBV3-2); 8 nucleotides align to TRBD1. Trimming took 1 base from V and 1 from J; bases not matched to a gene: 15. CDR1 LGHDT and CDR2 YNNKEL come from the germline V gene (reference sequence). The CDR3 spans 20 residues. CDR3 DNA: TGTGCCAGCAGCCAAGCCAGGCCGGGACAGGATAAAATATCCTACAATGAGCAGTTCTTC. This translates into CASSQARPGQDKISYNEQFF.

J is TRBJ1-1 and V is TRBV28; 7 positions agree with TRBD1. Germline CDR1 reads MDHEN; CDR2 reads SYDVKM. V lost 3 bases to trimming and J lost 0 bases; unmatched junction nucleotides: 7. This CDR3 is built from 16 residues. CDR3 in amino acids: CASSFVSGGLNTEAFF. CDR3 DNA sequence: TGTGCCAGCAGTTTTGTGTCAGGGGGTTTGAACACTGAAGCTTTCTTT.